This T cell receptor (beta chain) was sequenced during a study of shared clonotypes between healthy human individuals (dated by TCRdb to the early 2020s). Looking at the study overall: The cohort included three men and a couple of women between 18 and 49 years of age. Per donor, three plates each were used for CD4 naive and CD4 memory, two for CD8 naive, and one for CD8 memory. The study deeply sequenced blood TCR repertoires of five healthy adults to estimate repertoire size and the extent of clonotype sharing between individuals. To increase sequencing depth and limit assay-specific biases, different laboratories used diverse techniques to prepare libraries and sequence TCR repertoires. Leukapheresis yielded between about 0.94 and 9.5 billion PBMCs per donor. The investigation overall reported the following: Naive subsets generally had larger estimated clonotype richness than memory subsets did. Pairwise subsampling led to the expectation that sequencing depth would affect the degree of clonotype sharing among donors. Because the study included a small number of donors, the genetic and exposure-history diversity represented was limited. Even with the large sequencing depth, rarefaction of the sorted-subset datasets indicated that sequencing was incomplete. Sharing across several donors was observed for approximately 4.6% of naive CD4, around 3.5% of naive CD8, roughly 2.4% of memory CD4, and approximately 0.41% of memory CD8 clonotypes. Sampling was restricted to blood, and TCR repertoires in tissues likely differ from the TCR repertoires found in blood. Clonotypes shared by all four sorted-subset donors showed higher generation probabilities than non-shared clonotypes.

This clone showed up just once. Its antigen remains undetermined. No clone much larger than this one lies a single base away; base qualities are absent. The donors were healthy, HIV-negative adults who had no recently reported acute infections or vaccinations. All donors were Caucasian adults living in Nashville, Tennessee, USA. CD4+ T cells were enriched by magnetic negative selection; naive cells were then positively selected on CD45RA, and the negative fraction formed the memory subset. Blood was obtained by leukapheresis, after which PBMCs were separated by Ficoll-Histopaque density gradient centrifugation and cryopreserved in liquid nitrogen vapor phase. Analytical flow cytometry was used to check the purity and quantity of every magnetically sorted T cell population. Genomic DNA was isolated from every sorted fraction and measured by UV absorbance on a Nanodrop 2000c. CDR1 and CDR2, per the germline V gene, are SGHVS and FNYEAQ. The CDR3 runs 16 residues from the cysteine to the phenylalanine. The entry retains the CDR3 DNA only, 48 bases that are in frame from base 1. V loses 1 base, J loses 4 bases, and the germline ends lie 14 bases apart.

TCR CDR3 regions were amplified from genomic DNA by multiplex PCR using the deep immunoSEQ assay. Extracted genomic DNA from each cell subset was distributed evenly across all wells of several immunoSEQ 96-well plates, and each plate was treated as a replicate. Each replicate PCR for sorted subsets received around 0.2 ug genomic DNA, equal to about 30,000 T cell genomes. Purified libraries were quantified with a Qubit 3.0 fluorometer, sized on a Bioanalyzer 2100, and re-quantified with the KAPA Library Quantification kit. Every immunoSEQ 96-well plate was sequenced on a separate single-read 150-cycle Illumina NextSeq 550 flow cell. The paper's data handling went like this. Because only junctional sequences without quality scores were contained in the immunoSEQ output, filtering matching that applied to full-length reads could not be performed. To assign V/J genes and CDR3, sequences were annotated against IMGT germline references using PyIR, a Python wrapper for IgBLAST v1.9. Any read was removed if the V/J assignment was weak (E-value above 1e-6), the CDR3 was missing, or the read contained stop codons, out-of-frame junctions, or ambiguous translated residues. V3J clonotypes were defined as sequences sharing an identical inferred V gene, J gene, and CDR3 amino acid sequence. To compute the percentage overlap between repertoires, the number of shared unique clonotypes was divided by the size of the smaller repertoire. Richness of each repertoire was evaluated using RTK rarefaction, the Chao1 estimator, and Recon v2.1 estimates of unobserved clonotypes. Generation probabilities for all TCRbeta clonotypes obtained by the gDNA method from a few donors were computed using OLGA. In TCRdb, the immuneACCESS table is reduced to in-frame sequences with V and J assigned. These tables do not hold every clone; where another copy was compared, an unresolved V gene accounts for under half, and the others remain unexplained. V and J calls and clone size are as listed in that table; D and trimming were resolved from the DNA. The sample has roughly 2.5 million clones on record, 85% to 95% of them singletons. 0.13% to 0.15% of the sample goes to the ten largest clones.

This sequence originates from a man aged 18 to 35 in good health. The V gene is TRBV7-6 and the J gene is TRBJ1-3; there is no confident call for the D gene. Sequenced sample: naive CD4+ T cells sorted from blood. The cell subset or site label on this specimen signifies: CD45RA+ positively selected. The CDR3 region: CASSLVRAKSGNTIYF. The sequence in DNA is TGTGCCAGCAGCTTAGTACGAGCGAAATCGGGAAACACCATATATTTT.